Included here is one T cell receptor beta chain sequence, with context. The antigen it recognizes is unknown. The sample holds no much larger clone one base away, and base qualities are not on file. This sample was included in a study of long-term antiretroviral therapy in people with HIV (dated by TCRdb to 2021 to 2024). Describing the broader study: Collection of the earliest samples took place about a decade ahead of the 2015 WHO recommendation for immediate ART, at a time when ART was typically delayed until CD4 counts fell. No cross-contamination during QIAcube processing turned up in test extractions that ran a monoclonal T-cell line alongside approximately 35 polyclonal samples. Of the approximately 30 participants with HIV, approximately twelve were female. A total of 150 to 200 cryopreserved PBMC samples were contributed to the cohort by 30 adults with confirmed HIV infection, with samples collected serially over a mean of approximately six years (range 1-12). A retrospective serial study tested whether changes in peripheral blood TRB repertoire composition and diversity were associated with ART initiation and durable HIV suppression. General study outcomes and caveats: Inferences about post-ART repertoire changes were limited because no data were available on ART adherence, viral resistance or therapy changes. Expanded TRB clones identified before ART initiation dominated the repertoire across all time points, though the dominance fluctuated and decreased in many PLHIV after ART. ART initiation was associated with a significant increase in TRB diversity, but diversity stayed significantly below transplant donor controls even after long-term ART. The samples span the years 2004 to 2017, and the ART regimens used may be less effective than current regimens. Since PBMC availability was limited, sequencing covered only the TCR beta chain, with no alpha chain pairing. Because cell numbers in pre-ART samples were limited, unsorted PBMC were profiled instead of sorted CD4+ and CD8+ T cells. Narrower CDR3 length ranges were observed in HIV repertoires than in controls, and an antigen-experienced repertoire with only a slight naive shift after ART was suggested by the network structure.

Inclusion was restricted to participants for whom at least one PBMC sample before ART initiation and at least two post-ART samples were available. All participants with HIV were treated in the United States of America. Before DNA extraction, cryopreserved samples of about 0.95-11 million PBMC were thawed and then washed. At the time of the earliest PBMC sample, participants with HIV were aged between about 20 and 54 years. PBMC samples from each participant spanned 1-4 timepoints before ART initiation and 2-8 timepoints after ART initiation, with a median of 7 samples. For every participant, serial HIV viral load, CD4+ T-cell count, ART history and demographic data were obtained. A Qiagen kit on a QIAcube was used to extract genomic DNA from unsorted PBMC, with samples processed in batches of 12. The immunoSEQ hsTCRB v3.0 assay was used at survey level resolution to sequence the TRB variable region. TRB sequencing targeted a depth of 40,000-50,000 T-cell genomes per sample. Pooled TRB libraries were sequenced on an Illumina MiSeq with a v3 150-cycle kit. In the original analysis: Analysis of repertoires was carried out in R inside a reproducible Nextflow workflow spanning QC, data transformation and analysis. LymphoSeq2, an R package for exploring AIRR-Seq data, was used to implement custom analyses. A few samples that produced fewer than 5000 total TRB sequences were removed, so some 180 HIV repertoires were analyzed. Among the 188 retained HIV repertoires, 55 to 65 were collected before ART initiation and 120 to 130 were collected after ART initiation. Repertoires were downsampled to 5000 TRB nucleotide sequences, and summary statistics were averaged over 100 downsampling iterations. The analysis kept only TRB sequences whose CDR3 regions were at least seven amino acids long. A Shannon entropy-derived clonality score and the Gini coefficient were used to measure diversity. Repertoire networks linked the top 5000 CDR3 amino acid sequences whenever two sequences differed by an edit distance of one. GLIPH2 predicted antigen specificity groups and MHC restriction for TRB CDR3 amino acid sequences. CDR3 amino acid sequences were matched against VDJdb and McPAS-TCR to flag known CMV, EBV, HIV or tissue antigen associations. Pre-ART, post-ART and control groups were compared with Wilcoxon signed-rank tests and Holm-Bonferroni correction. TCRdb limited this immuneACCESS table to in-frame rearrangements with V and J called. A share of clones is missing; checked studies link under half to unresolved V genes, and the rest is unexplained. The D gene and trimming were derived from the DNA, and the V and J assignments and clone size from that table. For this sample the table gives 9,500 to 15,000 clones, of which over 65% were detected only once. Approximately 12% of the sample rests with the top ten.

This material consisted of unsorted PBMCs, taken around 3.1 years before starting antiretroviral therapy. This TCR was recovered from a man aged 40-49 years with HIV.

The CDR3 is CASSPGVRTGELFF. The base sequence is TGTGCCAGCAGCCCAGGGGTTCGCACCGGGGAGCTGTTTTTT. This chain joins TRBV9 to TRBJ2-2; TRBD1 is a weak D gene call, 6 bases matching. The CDR3 runs 14 residues from the cysteine to the phenylalanine. Just the 42-base CDR3 DNA is kept, in frame starting at base 1. The germline V gene gives CDR1 as SGDLS and CDR2 as YYNGEE. The V and J ends are trimmed by 4 bases and 4 bases, leaving 11 bases between them.